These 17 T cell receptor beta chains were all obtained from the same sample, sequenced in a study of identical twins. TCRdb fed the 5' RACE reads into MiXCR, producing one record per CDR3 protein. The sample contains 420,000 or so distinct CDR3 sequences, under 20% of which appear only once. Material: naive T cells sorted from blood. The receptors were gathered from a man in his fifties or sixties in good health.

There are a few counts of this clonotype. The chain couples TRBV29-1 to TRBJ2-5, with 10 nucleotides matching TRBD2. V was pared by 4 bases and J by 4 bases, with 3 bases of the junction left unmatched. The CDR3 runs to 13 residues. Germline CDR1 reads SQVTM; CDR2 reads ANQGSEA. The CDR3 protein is CSVGIAGGETQYF. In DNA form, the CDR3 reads TGCAGCGTTGGAATAGCGGGGGGAGAGACCCAGTACTTC.

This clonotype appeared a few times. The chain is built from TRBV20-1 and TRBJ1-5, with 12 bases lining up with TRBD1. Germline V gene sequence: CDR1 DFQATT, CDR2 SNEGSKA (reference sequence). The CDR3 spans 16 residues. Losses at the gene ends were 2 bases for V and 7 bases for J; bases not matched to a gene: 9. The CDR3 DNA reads TGCAGTGCTAGAACTACCATTGGGACAGGGGGCCAGCCCCAGCATTTT. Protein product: CSARTTIGTGGQPQHF.

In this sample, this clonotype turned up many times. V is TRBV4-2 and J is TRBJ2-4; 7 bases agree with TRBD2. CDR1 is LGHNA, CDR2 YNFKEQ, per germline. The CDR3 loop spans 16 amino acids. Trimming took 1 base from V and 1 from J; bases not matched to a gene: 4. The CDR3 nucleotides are TGTGCCAGCAGCCAAGTTGGTAGCGGGGCCAAAAACATTCAGTACTTC. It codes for CASSQVGSGAKNIQYF.

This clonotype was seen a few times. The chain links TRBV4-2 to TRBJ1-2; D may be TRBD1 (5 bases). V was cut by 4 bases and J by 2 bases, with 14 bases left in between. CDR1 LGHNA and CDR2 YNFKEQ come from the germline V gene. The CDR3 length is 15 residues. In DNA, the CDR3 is TGTGCCAGCAGCCTTGGGCGGGGACCCAACTATGGCTACACCTTC. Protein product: CASSLGRGPNYGYTF.

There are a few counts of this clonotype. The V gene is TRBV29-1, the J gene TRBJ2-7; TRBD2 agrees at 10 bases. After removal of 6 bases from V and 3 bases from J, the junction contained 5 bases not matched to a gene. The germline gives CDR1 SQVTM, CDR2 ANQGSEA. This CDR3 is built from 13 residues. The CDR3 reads CSVTKREGYEQYF. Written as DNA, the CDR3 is TGCAGCGTCACCAAGCGGGAGGGCTACGAGCAGTACTTC.

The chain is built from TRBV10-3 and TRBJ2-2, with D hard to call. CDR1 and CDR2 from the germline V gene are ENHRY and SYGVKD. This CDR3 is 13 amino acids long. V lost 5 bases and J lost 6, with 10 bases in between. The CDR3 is CAISQPSAGELFF. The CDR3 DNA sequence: TGTGCCATCAGTCAGCCCTCGGCCGGGGAGCTGTTTTTT.

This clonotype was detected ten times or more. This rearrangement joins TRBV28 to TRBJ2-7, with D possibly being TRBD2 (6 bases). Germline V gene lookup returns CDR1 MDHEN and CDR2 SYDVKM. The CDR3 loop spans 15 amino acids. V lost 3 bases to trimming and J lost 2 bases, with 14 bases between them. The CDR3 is CASSLSPGVTYEQYF. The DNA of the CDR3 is TGTGCCAGCAGTTTGTCGCCGGGAGTTACCTACGAGCAGTACTTC.

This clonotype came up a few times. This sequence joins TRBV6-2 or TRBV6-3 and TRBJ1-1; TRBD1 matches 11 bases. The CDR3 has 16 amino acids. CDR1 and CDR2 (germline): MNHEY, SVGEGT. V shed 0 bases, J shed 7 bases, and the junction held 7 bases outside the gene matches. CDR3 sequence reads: CASSYSRTGGSFEAFF. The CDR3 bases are TGTGCCAGCAGTTACTCAAGGACAGGGGGCAGCTTTGAAGCTTTCTTT.

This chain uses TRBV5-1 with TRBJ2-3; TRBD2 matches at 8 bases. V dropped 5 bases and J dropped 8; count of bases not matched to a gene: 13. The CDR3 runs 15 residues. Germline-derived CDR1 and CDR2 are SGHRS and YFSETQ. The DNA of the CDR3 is TGCGCCAGCAGACCACCCGGGACTAGGTCTGGTACGCAGTATTTT. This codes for CASRPPGTRSGTQYF.

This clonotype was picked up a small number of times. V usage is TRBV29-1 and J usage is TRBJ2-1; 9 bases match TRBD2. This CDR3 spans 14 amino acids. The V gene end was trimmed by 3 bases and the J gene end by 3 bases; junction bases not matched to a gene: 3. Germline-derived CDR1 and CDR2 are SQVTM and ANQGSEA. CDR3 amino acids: CSVEPSGIYNEQFF. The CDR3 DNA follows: TGCAGCGTTGAGCCTAGCGGGATCTACAATGAGCAGTTCTTC.

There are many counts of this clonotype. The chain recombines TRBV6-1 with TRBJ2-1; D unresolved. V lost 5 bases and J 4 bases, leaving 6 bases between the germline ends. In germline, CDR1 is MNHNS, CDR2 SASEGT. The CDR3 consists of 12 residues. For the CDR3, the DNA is TGTGCCAGCAGTCCCTTGTACAATGAGCAGTTCTTC. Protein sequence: CASSPLYNEQFF.

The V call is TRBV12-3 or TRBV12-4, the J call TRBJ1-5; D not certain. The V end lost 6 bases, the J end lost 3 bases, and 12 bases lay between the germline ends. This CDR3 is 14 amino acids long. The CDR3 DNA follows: TGTGCCAGCAGCTCCCCGGGGTACAATCAGCCCCAGCATTTT. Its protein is CASSSPGYNQPQHF.

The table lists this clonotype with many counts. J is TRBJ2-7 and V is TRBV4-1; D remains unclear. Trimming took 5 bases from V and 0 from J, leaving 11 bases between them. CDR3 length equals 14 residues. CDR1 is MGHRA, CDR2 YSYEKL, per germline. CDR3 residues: CASSKLISSYEQYF. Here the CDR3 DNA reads TGCGCCAGCAGCAAGCTGATAAGCTCCTACGAGCAGTACTTC.

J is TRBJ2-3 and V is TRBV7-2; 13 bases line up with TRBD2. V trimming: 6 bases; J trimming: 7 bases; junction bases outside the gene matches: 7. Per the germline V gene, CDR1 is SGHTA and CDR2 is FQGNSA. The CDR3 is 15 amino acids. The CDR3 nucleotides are TGTGCCAGCAGTTTCACTAGCGGGGGGGCACATACGCAGTATTTT. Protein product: CASSFTSGGAHTQYF.

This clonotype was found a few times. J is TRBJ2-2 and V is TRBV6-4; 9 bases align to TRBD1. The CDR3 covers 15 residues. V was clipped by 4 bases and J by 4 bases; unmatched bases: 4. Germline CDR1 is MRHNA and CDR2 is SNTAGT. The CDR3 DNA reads TGTGCCAGCAGTGCGACAGGGGGATTCACCGGGGAGCTGTTTTTT. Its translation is CASSATGGFTGELFF.

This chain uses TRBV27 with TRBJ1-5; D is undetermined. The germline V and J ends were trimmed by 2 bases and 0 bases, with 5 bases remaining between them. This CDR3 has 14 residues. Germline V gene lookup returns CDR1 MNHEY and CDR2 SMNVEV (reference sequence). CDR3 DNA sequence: TGTGCCAGCAGTTTACCCGGTAGCAATCAGCCCCAGCATTTT. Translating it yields CASSLPGSNQPQHF.

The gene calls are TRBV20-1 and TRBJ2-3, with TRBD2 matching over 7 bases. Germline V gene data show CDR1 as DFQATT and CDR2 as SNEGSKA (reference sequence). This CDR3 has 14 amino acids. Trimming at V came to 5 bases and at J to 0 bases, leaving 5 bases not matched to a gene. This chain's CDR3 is CSAVLATSTDTQYF. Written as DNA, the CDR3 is TGCAGTGCTGTACTAGCGACTAGCACAGATACGCAGTATTTT.